The 25 T cell receptor beta chains presented below share a single source sample, sequenced in a study of CD8+ T cells in alopecia areata. Following RNA extraction, reverse transcription yielded cDNA that acted as the sequencing template. Generated by immunoSEQ multiplex PCR, the TCRdb table keeps only in-frame clones and is missing some. The table has 110,000 to 150,000 clones, 45% to 60% seen once. The material sequenced was CD4+ T cells sorted from blood, taken at week 0. The receptors were sampled from a human donor with alopecia areata.

This clone was detected only a few times. This chain links TRBV7-3 with TRBJ1-1, with D unclear. The CDR3 sequence is 13 residues long. CDR1 is SGHTA and CDR2 is FQGTGA in the germline V gene. V was clipped by 6 bases and J by 2 bases, with 10 bases between them. The CDR3 DNA follows: TGTGCCAGCAGACTCGGCCGAAACACTGAAGCTTTCTTT. Its protein is CASRLGRNTEAFF.

This clone has just one count. The chain joins TRBV4-3 to TRBJ2-2; no reliable D call. The V and J ends lost 0 bases and 1 base respectively, with 6 bases between them. Germline CDR1 is LGHNA and CDR2 is YSLEER. This CDR3 comprises 15 residues. CDR3 residues: CASSQDLGNTGELFF. CDR3 sequence (DNA): TGCGCCAGCAGCCAAGATTTGGGGAACACCGGGGAGCTGTTTTTT.

The CDR3 spells CSVVLSYNEQFF. The CDR3 DNA follows: TGCAGCGTTGTCCTCAGCTACAATGAGCAGTTCTTC. This sequence joins TRBV29-1 and TRBJ2-1; D not certain. This CDR3 has 12 residues. Looked up from germline, CDR1 is SQVTM and CDR2 is ANQGSEA. V lost 4 bases and J lost 3, with 7 bases in between.

The chain combines TRBV30 with TRBJ1-5; no reliable D call. Germline assignment: CDR1 GTSNPN and CDR2 SVGIG (reference sequence). Trimming took 0 bases from V and 0 from J, leaving 12 bases between them. CDR3 length: 16 amino acids. The CDR3 nucleotides are TGTGCCTGGAGTGTATTCGGTTCTTATAGCAATCAGCCCCAGCATTTT. Translated: CAWSVFGSYSNQPQHF.

This chain links TRBV27 with TRBJ2-5; possibly TRBD2 for D (5 bases). Germline V gives CDR1 MNHEY, CDR2 SMNVEV (reference sequence). The V and J ends lost 7 bases and 10 bases respectively, with 19 bases between them. The CDR3 has 13 amino acids. This CDR3 is CASMPGGRWVQYF. For the CDR3, the DNA is TGTGCCAGCATGCCCGGAGGACGTTGGGTCCAGTACTTC.

The V and J genes are TRBV30 and TRBJ2-2; 11 bases are shared with TRBD2. The CDR3 is 15 amino acids. Germline CDR1 and CDR2: GTSNPN and SVGIG (reference sequence). Trimming took 4 bases from V and 6 from J; bases not matched to a gene: 7. The CDR3 loop reads CAWKLLAGGPGELFF. The DNA of the CDR3 is TGTGCCTGGAAGTTATTAGCGGGAGGGCCCGGGGAGCTGTTTTTT.

This clone was recorded a few times. V is TRBV13 and J is TRBJ1-4, with TRBD1 matching 8 bases. The CDR3 totals 15 residues. V gave up 2 bases and J gave up 5 bases; unmatched junction bases: 4. The germline V gene encodes CDR1 PRHDT and CDR2 FYEKMQ (reference sequence). CDR3 coding DNA: TGTGCCAGCAGCTTACTGACAGGGGTAAATGAAAAACTGTTTTTT. Protein product: CASSLLTGVNEKLFF.

The CDR3 sequence: CASSLGQHTEAFF. The CDR3 coding sequence is TGCGCCAGCAGCTTGGGACAGCACACTGAAGCTTTCTTT. This sequence joins TRBV5-1 and TRBJ1-1, with D tentatively TRBD1 (5 bases). From germline, CDR1 is SGHRS and CDR2 YFSETQ. V lost 0 bases and J lost 3, with 6 bases in between. This CDR3 is built from 13 residues.

V usage is TRBV6-6 and J usage is TRBJ2-1; 10 bases are shared with TRBD2. Germline CDR1 is MNHNY and CDR2 is SVGAGI (reference sequence). The length of the CDR3 is 16 residues. Losses at the gene ends were 7 bases for V and 12 bases for J; bases not matched to a gene: 18. CDR3: CASNFQNQREGLLQFF. CDR3 in DNA: TGTGCCAGCAATTTCCAAAATCAGCGGGAGGGCCTTTTGCAGTTCTTC.

The gene calls are TRBV30 and TRBJ1-4, with TRBD1 as a possible D gene (6 bases). V lost 3 bases and J 8 bases, leaving 19 bases between the germline ends. Germline assignment: CDR1 GTSNPN and CDR2 SVGIG (reference sequence). There are 15 residues in the CDR3. CDR3 region: CAWSAPLKGGEKLFF. The DNA of the CDR3 is TGTGCCTGGAGCGCCCCCCTCAAGGGGGGCGAAAAACTGTTTTTT.

This clone was seen a few times. The V gene is TRBV6-6, the J gene TRBJ1-1; tentatively, D is TRBD1 (5 bases). The germline V and J ends were trimmed by 7 bases and 4 bases, with 7 bases remaining between them. The CDR3 has 11 residues. Germline V gives CDR1 MNHNY, CDR2 SVGAGI (reference sequence). The CDR3 reads CASTDSTEAFF. In nucleotides, the CDR3 is TGTGCCAGCACCGACAGCACTGAAGCTTTCTTT.

This clone was seen a few times. This chain uses TRBV18 with TRBJ1-2; D gene unclear. Trimming pared 1 base from V and 3 bases from J, leaving 9 bases between. The CDR3 has 14 amino acids. CDR1 KGHSH and CDR2 LQKENI come from the germline V gene. The CDR3 bases are TGTGCCAGCTCACCACAGTGGTTGGACTATGGCTACACCTTC. Protein product: CASSPQWLDYGYTF.

The V call is TRBV14, the J call TRBJ2-2, with 7 bases identical to TRBD1. Germline CDR1 reads SGHDN; CDR2 reads FVKESK. The V and J ends lost 1 base and 6 bases, in that order; junction bases with no gene match: 11. The length of the CDR3 is 17 residues. The CDR3 DNA reads TGTGCCAGCAGCCAAGGGGCGACAGGGTCCCGGTCCGGGGAGCTGTTTTTT. Its protein is CASSQGATGSRSGELFF.

This clone was seen many times. The genes are TRBV10-3 and TRBJ1-2; possible D gene TRBD1, 5 bases. V dropped 6 bases and J dropped 3 bases, with 14 bases sitting between them. The CDR3 runs to 14 residues. Germline values: CDR1 ENHRY, CDR2 SYGVKD. CDR3: CAIRLSGTDYGYTF. As DNA, the CDR3 is TGTGCCATCAGACTTTCCGGGACGGACTATGGCTACACCTTC.

This chain connects TRBV14 to TRBJ1-1, with 8 bases that match TRBD1. The CDR3 is made up of 15 amino acids. The V gene end was trimmed by 4 bases and the J gene end by 7 bases; junction bases not matched to a gene: 11. From germline, CDR1 is SGHDN and CDR2 FVKESK. DNA of the CDR3: TGTGCCAGCAGCCTAACGGGACAGGCAGACCGTGAAGCTTTCTTT. It encodes CASSLTGQADREAFF.

V and J are TRBV29-1 and TRBJ1-4; weak D call: TRBD1 (6 bases). The germline V gene encodes CDR1 SQVTM and CDR2 ANQGSEA. Trimming took off 7 bases at V and 6 bases at J, with 15 bases between the two ends. CDR3 length: 13 residues. CDR3 residues: CSAEGVPDEKLFF. In nucleotides, the CDR3 is TGCAGCGCCGAGGGGGTACCTGATGAAAAACTGTTTTTT.

The table lists this clone with a few counts. In the same sample, other DNA sequences code for this CDR3. This sequence joins TRBV29-1 and TRBJ2-7; 10 bases align to TRBD1. The CDR3 covers 12 residues. Germline assignment: CDR1 SQVTM and CDR2 ANQGSEA. V was pared by 7 bases and J by 2 bases, with 2 bases of the junction left unmatched. CDR3 sequence: CSAGQGAYEQYF. Written as DNA, the CDR3 is TGCAGCGCTGGACAGGGGGCCTACGAGCAGTACTTC.

The chain couples TRBV29-1 to TRBJ2-3; D possibly corresponds to TRBD1 (6 bases). Germline V gives CDR1 SQVTM, CDR2 ANQGSEA. V was shortened by 5 bases and J by 1 base, with 10 bases between the two germline ends. CDR3 length: 13 residues. The CDR3 loop reads CSVSGDGTDTQYF. CDR3 nucleotides: TGCAGCGTTTCAGGGGACGGCACAGATACGCAGTATTTT.

V usage is TRBV7-9 and J usage is TRBJ2-5; D possibly uses TRBD1 or TRBD2 (5 bases each). Trimming removed 0 bases at V and 4 bases at J, with 18 bases between. This CDR3 has 17 amino acids. Per the germline V gene, CDR1 is SEHNR and CDR2 is FQNEAQ (reference sequence). The CDR3 loop reads CASSLARLGGDVETQYF. In DNA, the CDR3 is TGTGCCAGCAGCTTAGCGCGCCTTGGGGGAGACGTAGAGACCCAGTACTTC. The full variable domain, completed using reference TRBV7-9 and TRBJ2-5, is DTGVSQNPRHKITKRGQNVTFRCDPISEHNRLYWYRQTLGQGPEFLTYFQNEAQLEKSRLLSDRFSAERPKGSFSTLEIQRTEQGDSAMYLCASSLARLGGDVETQYFGPGTRLLVL.

The V call is TRBV4-3, the J call TRBJ2-1, with 12 bases fitting TRBD2. The junction had 3 bases not matched to a gene; V was cut back by 0 bases and J by 0 bases. The CDR3 totals 18 residues. Germline values: CDR1 LGHNA, CDR2 YSLEER. The CDR3 DNA sequence: TGCGCCAGCAGCCAAGAGACTAGCGGGAGCCGCTCCTACAATGAGCAGTTCTTC. Protein: CASSQETSGSRSYNEQFF.

This chain joins TRBV27 and TRBJ2-2, with D unresolved. Per germline, CDR1 MNHEY and CDR2 SMNVEV (reference sequence). The V end was cut by 5 bases, the J end by 4 bases, with 17 bases between. CDR3 length: 16 residues. The CDR3 coding sequence is TGTGCCAGCAGTCCCTACTACCCCATAGGCACCGGGGAGCTGTTTTTT. Protein product: CASSPYYPIGTGELFF.

CDR3 in DNA: TGTGCCAGCAGCGCGGGTCGATTCGCCGACTATGGCTACACCTTC. This translates into CASSAGRFADYGYTF. J is TRBJ1-2 and V is TRBV9; D gene uncertain. The CDR3 extends over 15 amino acids. V lost 3 bases, J lost 3 bases, and 15 bases lay in between. CDR1 is SGDLS and CDR2 is YYNGEE in the germline V gene.

Only a few counts were recorded for this clone. The gene calls are TRBV4-1 and TRBJ1-2; possibly TRBD1 for D (6 bases). Trimming cost V 4 bases and J 0 bases, with 15 bases left between them. Germline V gene sequence: CDR1 MGHRA, CDR2 YSYEKL. The CDR3 is 16 amino acids. This CDR3 reads CASSPSSGTTNYGYTF. The CDR3, as DNA: TGCGCCAGCAGCCCCAGTTCCGGGACAACTAACTATGGCTACACCTTC.

The sample holds a few counts of this clone. V usage is TRBV29-1 and J usage is TRBJ2-5; TRBD1 matches 9 bases. The CDR3 is made up of 13 amino acids. Germline CDR1 is SQVTM and CDR2 is ANQGSEA. The trim removed 7 bases at V and 4 bases at J, leaving 7 bases unmatched. The CDR3, as DNA: TGCAGCGCAAACACAGGGGGCCTAGAGACCCAGTACTTC. This codes for CSANTGGLETQYF.

V usage is TRBV25-1 and J usage is TRBJ1-2; 7 positions agree with TRBD1. This CDR3 has 13 residues. The V gene's germline CDR1 is MGHDK and CDR2 SYGVNS. The J segment lost 8 bases and the V segment lost 8 bases, leaving 11 bases of the junction unmatched. The CDR3 nucleotides read TGTGCCAGCGGAGACAGGGTTGTGTCGGGCTACACCTTC. It encodes CASGDRVVSGYTF.